Listed here are 29 T cell receptor beta chains from one sample, sequenced in a study of siplizumab effects on memory and regulatory T cells. Here immunoSEQ multiplex PCR was the method, and the copy in TCRdb shows in-frame clones only, minus some. The sample consists of about 87,000 clones, 94% of them appearing once. The sample consisted of non-Treg CD4+ T cells sorted from blood. All receptors derive from a human donor in good health.

This sequence joins TRBV28 and TRBJ2-5, with D perhaps matching TRBD1 (5 bases). The V gene lost 2 bases and the J gene lost 6 bases, with 10 bases spanning the gap. CDR1 and CDR2 from the germline V gene are MDHEN and SYDVKM. The CDR3 spans 13 residues. CDR3: CASSLTGQQTQYF. The CDR3 DNA follows: TGTGCCAGCAGTTTAACAGGCCAGCAGACCCAGTACTTC.

This clone was seen more than once but under ten times. The chain uses TRBV2 and TRBJ1-2; D is undetermined. Germline CDR1 and CDR2: SNHLY and FYNNEI. The CDR3 extends over 13 amino acids. Deletions cut 4 bases from V and 0 bases from J, with 6 bases between. The CDR3 DNA reads TGTGCCAGCAGTGTCGCAGCTAACTATGGCTACACCTTC. This translates into CASSVAANYGYTF. Supplemented by reference TRBV2 and TRBJ1-2, the full variable domain reads EPEVTQTPSHQVTQMGQEVILRCVPISNHLYFYWYRQILGQKVEFLVSFYNNEISEKSEIFDDQFSVERPDGSNFTLKIRSTKLEDSAMYFCASSVAANYGYTFGSGTRLTVV.

The chain links TRBV19 to TRBJ1-4; tentative D call: TRBD1 (5 bases). The CDR3 extends over 14 amino acids. Trimming stripped 7 bases from V and 7 bases from J, with 16 bases between. Germline V gene data show CDR1 as LNHDA and CDR2 as SQIVND (reference sequence). CDR3 region: CASTDTTRGEKLFF. DNA for the CDR3: TGTGCCAGTACCGATACGACTAGGGGTGAAAAACTGTTTTTT.

The chain recombines TRBV5-8 with TRBJ1-2; D remains ambiguous. The CDR3 loop spans 17 amino acids. Germline V gives CDR1 SGHTS, CDR2 YDEGEE. V was cut by 5 bases and J by 5 bases, with 25 bases left in between. CDR3 protein: CASRAPIGLREEYGYTF. The DNA for the CDR3 is TGTGCCAGCAGGGCCCCGATCGGTCTGCGGGAGGAATATGGCTACACCTTC. The full variable domain, its missing parts supplied by reference TRBV5-8 and TRBJ1-2, is EAGVTQSPTHLIKTRGQQATLRCSPISGHTSVYWYQQALGLGLQFLLWYDEGEERNRGNFPPRFSGRQFPNYSSELNVNALELEDSALYLCASRAPIGLREEYGYTFGSGTRLTVV.

The chain links TRBV7-2 to TRBJ1-4, with TRBD1 matching over 9 bases. Germline V CDR1 and CDR2: SGHTA, FQGNSA. V was pared by 2 bases and J by 8 bases, with 12 bases of the junction left unmatched. The CDR3 totals 17 residues. CDR3 protein: CASSLLGRGTGHEKLFF. The CDR3 nucleotides are TGTGCCAGCAGCTTATTGGGTCGCGGGACAGGGCACGAAAAACTGTTTTTT.

The gene calls are TRBV28 and TRBJ2-3, with D tentatively TRBD1 (6 bases). This CDR3 region has 15 residues. Per the germline V gene, CDR1 is MDHEN and CDR2 is SYDVKM. Trimming removed 6 bases from V and 3 bases from J, with 16 bases in between. This CDR3 is CASRRGSHRTDTQYF. CDR3 DNA: TGTGCCAGCAGGAGGGGGAGTCATCGTACAGATACGCAGTATTTT. The full variable domain, with the rest looked up from reference TRBV28 and TRBJ2-3, is DVKVTQSSRYLVKRTGEKVFLECVQDMDHENMFWYRQDPGLGLRLIYFSYDVKMKEKGDIPEGYSVSREKKERFSLILESASTNQTSMYLCASRRGSHRTDTQYFGPGTRLTVL.

The chain uses TRBV4-2 and TRBJ1-3; D unresolved. The V and J ends lost 4 bases and 0 bases respectively, with 7 bases between them. The CDR3 contains 14 residues. In germline, CDR1 is LGHNA, CDR2 YNFKEQ. CDR3 coding DNA: TGTGCCAGCAGCCCTCTGGCCTCTGGAAACACCATATATTTT. Translating gives CASSPLASGNTIYF.

The rearrangement joins TRBV15 to TRBJ2-7; TRBD2 agrees at 13 bases. Unmatched junction bases numbered 5, after V lost 0 bases and J lost 6 bases. Germline V CDR1 and CDR2: LNHNV, YYDKDF (reference sequence). This CDR3 spans 16 amino acids. This chain's CDR3 is CATSREPGLAGVEQYF. The CDR3 coding sequence is TGTGCCACCAGCAGAGAACCCGGACTAGCGGGAGTCGAGCAGTACTTC.

The chain employs TRBV11-2 and TRBJ2-1; D gene ambiguous. The CDR3 contains 16 residues. Per the germline V gene, CDR1 is SGHAT and CDR2 is FQNNGV. V lost 6 bases to trimming and J lost 0 bases, with 15 bases between them. CDR3: CASSLTQQSSYNEQFF. CDR3 in DNA: TGTGCCAGCAGTCTGACTCAACAGAGCTCCTACAATGAGCAGTTCTTC. Filled out from reference TRBV11-2 and TRBJ2-1, the complete variable domain reads EAGVAQSPRYKIIEKRQSVAFWCNPISGHATLYWYQQILGQGPKLLIQFQNNGVVDDSQLPKDRFSAERLKGVDSTLKIQPAKLEDSAVYLCASSLTQQSSYNEQFFGPGTRLTVL.

The rearrangement uses TRBV5-4 and TRBJ1-2; TRBD1 might be the D (6 bases). The V end lost 5 bases, the J end lost 5 bases, and 22 bases lay between the germline ends. This CDR3 is 16 amino acids long. The germline gives CDR1 SGHNT, CDR2 YYREEE (reference sequence). The CDR3 is CASSLGGRSGMYGYTF. CDR3 DNA sequence: TGTGCCAGCAGTTTAGGGGGGAGGAGCGGGATGTATGGCTACACCTTC. Together with reference TRBV5-4 and TRBJ1-2, the CDR3 gives the full variable domain: ETGVTQSPTHLIKTRGQQVTLRCSSQSGHNTVSWYQQALGQGPQFIFQYYREEENGRGNFPPRFSGLQFPNYSSELNVNALELDDSALYLCASSLGGRSGMYGYTFGSGTRLTVV.

The V call is TRBV29-1, the J call TRBJ2-7; no firm D call. This CDR3 comprises 8 residues. Looked up from germline, CDR1 is SQVTM and CDR2 is ANQGSEA. As DNA, the CDR3 is TGCATCCAAGTAACGGAGTACTTC. It codes for CIQVTEYF.

The rearrangement uses TRBV7-2 and TRBJ1-2; D is possibly TRBD1 (5 bases). Germline values: CDR1 SGHTA, CDR2 FQGNSA. With 5 bases removed from V and 8 bases from J, the gap between germline ends came to 12 bases. The CDR3 length is 12 residues. This CDR3 reads CASSPRGTGYTF. The CDR3 bases are TGTGCCAGCAGCCCAAGGGGAACCGGCTACACCTTC. Full variable domain (outside the CDR3, taken from reference TRBV7-2 and TRBJ1-2): GAGVSQSPSNKVTEKGKDVELRCDPISGHTALYWYRQSLGQGLEFLIYFQGNSAPDKSGLPSDRFSAERTGGSVSTLTIQRTQQEDSAVYLCASSPRGTGYTFGSGTRLTVV.

This clone was seen only once. The CDR3 loop reads CASSLRVGSGERQETQYF. The DNA for the CDR3 is TGCGCCAGCAGCCTCCGGGTTGGTAGCGGGGAACGCCAAGAGACCCAGTACTTC. This rearrangement joins TRBV4-1 to TRBJ2-5, with 8 bases matching TRBD2. The trim removed 4 bases at V and 1 base at J, leaving 14 bases unmatched. CDR3 length: 18 amino acids. Germline V gene sequence: CDR1 MGHRA, CDR2 YSYEKL.

The rearrangement links TRBV6-5 to TRBJ1-4; TRBD1 matches at 11 bases. The CDR3 is made up of 15 amino acids. CDR1 and CDR2 (germline): MNHEY, SVGAGI. V lost 5 bases, J lost 7 bases, and 6 bases stayed unmatched. The DNA for the CDR3 is TGTGCCAGCAGTGGGGGACAGGGGGGTTTTGAAAAACTGTTTTTT. It codes for CASSGGQGGFEKLFF.

The chain is built from TRBV5-5 and TRBJ2-1, with 9 bases lining up with TRBD1. CDR1 SGHKS and CDR2 YYEKEE come from the germline V gene (reference sequence). V trimming: 0 bases; J trimming: 6 bases; junction bases outside the gene matches: 4. The CDR3 covers 15 residues. The CDR3 is CASSLDVTGGNEQFF. As DNA, the CDR3 is TGTGCCAGCAGCTTGGATGTGACAGGGGGCAATGAGCAGTTCTTC. The full variable domain, its missing parts supplied by reference TRBV5-5 and TRBJ2-1, is DAGVTQSPTHLIKTRGQQVTLRCSPISGHKSVSWYQQVLGQGPQFIFQYYEKEERGRGNFPDRFSARQFPNYSSELNVNALLLGDSALYLCASSLDVTGGNEQFFGPGTRLTVL.

There are a few counts of this clone. The chain recombines TRBV7-8 with TRBJ1-6; TRBD1 is a possible D gene (6 bases). The CDR3 covers 14 residues. V lost 4 bases to trimming and J lost 7 bases, with 11 bases between them. CDR1 SGHVS and CDR2 FQNEAQ come from the germline V gene. The CDR3 sequence: CASSSRDINSPLHF. CDR3 nucleotide sequence: TGTGCCAGCAGCTCCCGGGACATCAATTCACCCCTCCACTTT.

The J gene is TRBJ1-2, the V gene TRBV6-1; a weak D match, TRBD1 (5 bases). V lost 0 bases and J lost 4, with 12 bases in between. Germline CDR1 reads MNHNS; CDR2 reads SASEGT. The CDR3 loop spans 15 amino acids. Here the CDR3 reads CASSEAQGGSYGYTF. CDR3 nucleotide sequence: TGTGCCAGCAGTGAAGCGCAGGGAGGGTCCTATGGCTACACCTTC.

This chain uses TRBV2 with TRBJ2-1, with TRBD2 matching 12 bases. Trimming took 5 bases from V and 2 from J; bases not matched to a gene: 4. Germline-derived CDR1 and CDR2 are SNHLY and FYNNEI. The CDR3 extends over 16 amino acids. The CDR3 DNA sequence: TGTGCCAGCAGTTTCAGACTAGCGGGGGCCTACAATGAGCAGTTCTTC. It is translated as CASSFRLAGAYNEQFF.

This chain uses TRBV15 with TRBJ2-1, with D perhaps assigned TRBD1 or TRBD2 (5 bases each). CDR3 length equals 12 residues. The V end was cut by 0 bases, the J end by 9 bases, with 6 bases between. Germline V gene lookup returns CDR1 LNHNV and CDR2 YYDKDF (reference sequence). In DNA form, the CDR3 reads TGTGCCACCAGCAGAGATGGGGGTGAGCAGTTCTTC. Residues: CATSRDGGEQFF. Full variable domain (missing parts from reference TRBV15 and TRBJ2-1): DAMVIQNPRYQVTQFGKPVTLSCSQTLNHNVMYWYQQKSSQAPKLLFHYYDKDFNNEADTPDNFQSRRPNTSFCFLDIRSPGLGDTAMYLCATSRDGGEQFFGPGTRLTVL.

The J gene is TRBJ2-7, the V gene TRBV2; D is possibly TRBD1 or TRBD2 (5 bases each). Per the germline V gene, CDR1 is SNHLY and CDR2 is FYNNEI. V gave up 6 bases and J gave up 8 bases, with 20 bases separating them. The CDR3 totals 14 residues. CDR3 in DNA: TGTGCCAGCAGACAAGACAGTGGACTCTCCAAGCAGTACTTC. Translation: CASRQDSGLSKQYF.

This rearrangement joins TRBV30 to TRBJ2-7, with D tentatively TRBD2 (5 bases). With 2 bases removed from V and 3 bases from J, the gap between germline ends came to 14 bases. The CDR3 sequence is 14 residues long. Looked up from germline, CDR1 is GTSNPN and CDR2 is SVGIG (reference sequence). The CDR3 spells CAWSTVTGFYEQYF. CDR3 bases: TGTGCCTGGAGTACCGTGACGGGGTTCTACGAGCAGTACTTC.

The V call is TRBV5-1, the J call TRBJ2-1, with 9 positions matching TRBD2. V was clipped by 2 bases and J by 0 bases; unmatched bases: 6. Germline lookup yields CDR1 SGHRS and CDR2 YFSETQ. This CDR3 has 17 residues. CDR3 in amino acids: CASSLKTSGRSYNEQFF. CDR3 nucleotides: TGCGCCAGCAGCTTAAAGACTAGCGGCCGCTCCTACAATGAGCAGTTCTTC.

V is TRBV2 and J is TRBJ2-5; D is possibly TRBD2 (5 bases). Trimming took 7 bases from V and 5 from J, leaving 20 bases between them. Germline V gene lookup returns CDR1 SNHLY and CDR2 FYNNEI. The CDR3 covers 15 residues. In nucleotides, the CDR3 is TGTGCCAGCACCGGAAGGAGCGGCTCGTTGGAGACCCAGTACTTC. It encodes CASTGRSGSLETQYF.

The chain uses TRBV6-5 and TRBJ1-2; perhaps TRBD1 as D (5 bases). V shed 7 bases and J shed 2 bases, with 14 bases lying between them. There are 14 residues in the CDR3. From germline, CDR1 is MNHEY and CDR2 SVGAGI. The CDR3 loop reads CASTKGRANYGYTF. The DNA of the CDR3 is TGTGCCAGCACTAAGGGCAGGGCCAACTATGGCTACACCTTC.

This chain connects TRBV5-6 to TRBJ1-5; tentative D call: TRBD1 (6 bases). Germline CDR1 is SGHDT and CDR2 is YYEEEE. The CDR3 spans 14 residues. Between the trimmed V and J ends, which lost 2 bases and 6 bases, there was a span of 12 bases. The CDR3 is CASSLSQGFQPQHF. For the CDR3, the DNA is TGTGCCAGCAGCTTATCTCAGGGGTTTCAGCCCCAGCATTTT. Full variable domain (outside the CDR3, taken from reference TRBV5-6 and TRBJ1-5): DAGVTQSPTHLIKTRGQQVTLRCSPKSGHDTVSWYQQALGQGPQFIFQYYEEEERQRGNFPDRFSGHQFPNYSSELNVNALLLGDSALYLCASSLSQGFQPQHFGDGTRLSIL.

V is TRBV7-9 and J is TRBJ1-6, with 8 bases aligning to TRBD1. V was clipped by 5 bases and J by 9 bases; unmatched bases: 9. CDR1 is SEHNR and CDR2 is FQNEAQ in the germline V gene (reference sequence). This CDR3 comprises 15 residues. In DNA form, the CDR3 reads TGTGCCAGCAGCCCTGTGGGGCAGGGGGCTTCACCCCTCCACTTT. The encoded protein is CASSPVGQGASPLHF.

This sequence joins TRBV25-1 and TRBJ2-2; TRBD1 agrees at 9 bases. The germline V gene encodes CDR1 MGHDK and CDR2 SYGVNS. The junction had 4 bases not matched to a gene; V was cut back by 4 bases and J by 7 bases. The length of the CDR3 is 14 residues. CDR3 sequence reads: CASSGTGGYGELFF. CDR3 coding DNA: TGTGCCAGCAGTGGCACAGGGGGCTACGGGGAGCTGTTTTTT.

This chain connects TRBV7-9 to TRBJ2-1; no firm D call. This CDR3 is built from 14 residues. From germline, CDR1 is SEHNR and CDR2 FQNEAQ (reference sequence). The V gene lost 5 bases and the J gene lost 7 bases, with 15 bases spanning the gap. Written as DNA, the CDR3 is TGTGCCAGCAGCCCGGACGGTCTAGGGAATGAGCAGTTCTTC. This sequence encodes CASSPDGLGNEQFF.

The rearrangement joins TRBV7-9 to TRBJ2-7; D not resolved. The CDR3 runs 13 residues. CDR1 and CDR2 from the germline V gene are SEHNR and FQNEAQ (reference sequence). Deletions cut 1 base from V and 6 bases from J, with 10 bases between. For the CDR3, the DNA is TGTGCCAGCAGCTTAGAGTCCTCTCGCGAGCAGTACTTC. Residues: CASSLESSREQYF.